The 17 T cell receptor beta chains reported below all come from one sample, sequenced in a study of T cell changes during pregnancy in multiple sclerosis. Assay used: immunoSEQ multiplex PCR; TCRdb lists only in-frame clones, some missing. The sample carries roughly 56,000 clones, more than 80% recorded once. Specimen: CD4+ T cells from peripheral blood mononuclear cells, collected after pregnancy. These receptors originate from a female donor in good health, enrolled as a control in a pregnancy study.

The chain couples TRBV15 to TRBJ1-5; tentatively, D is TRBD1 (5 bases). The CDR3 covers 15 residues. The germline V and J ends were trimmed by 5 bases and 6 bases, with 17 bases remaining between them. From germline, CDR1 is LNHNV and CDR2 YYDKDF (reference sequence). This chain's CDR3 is CATSGGGYSAQPQHF. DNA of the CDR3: TGTGCCACCAGCGGGGGGGGGTATAGCGCTCAGCCCCAGCATTTT.

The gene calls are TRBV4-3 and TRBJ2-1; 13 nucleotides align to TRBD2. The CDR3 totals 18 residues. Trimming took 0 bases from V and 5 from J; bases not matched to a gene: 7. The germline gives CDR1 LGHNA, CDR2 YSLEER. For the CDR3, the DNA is TGCGCCAGCAGCCAAGATACGACTAGCGGGGGGTCCAACAATGAGCAGTTCTTC. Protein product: CASSQDTTSGGSNNEQFF.

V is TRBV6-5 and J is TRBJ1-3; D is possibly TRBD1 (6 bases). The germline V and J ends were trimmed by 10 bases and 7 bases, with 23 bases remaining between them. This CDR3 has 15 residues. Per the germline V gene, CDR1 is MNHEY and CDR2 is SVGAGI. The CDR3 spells CATSRVTGEGNTIYF. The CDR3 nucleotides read TGTGCCACTTCGCGGGTGACAGGAGAAGGGAACACCATATATTTT.

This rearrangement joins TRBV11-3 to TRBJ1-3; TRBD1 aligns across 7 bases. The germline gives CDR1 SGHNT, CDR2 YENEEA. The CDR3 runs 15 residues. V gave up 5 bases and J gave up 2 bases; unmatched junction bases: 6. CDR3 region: CASSPTGTAGNTIYF. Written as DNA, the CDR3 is TGTGCCAGCAGCCCGACAGGGACTGCTGGAAACACCATATATTTT.

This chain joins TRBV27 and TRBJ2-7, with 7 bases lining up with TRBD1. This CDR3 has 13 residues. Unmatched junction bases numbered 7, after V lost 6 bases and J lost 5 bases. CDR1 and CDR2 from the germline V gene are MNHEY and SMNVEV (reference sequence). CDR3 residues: CASRRTGVHEQYF. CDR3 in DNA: TGTGCCAGCAGACGCACAGGGGTACACGAGCAGTACTTC.

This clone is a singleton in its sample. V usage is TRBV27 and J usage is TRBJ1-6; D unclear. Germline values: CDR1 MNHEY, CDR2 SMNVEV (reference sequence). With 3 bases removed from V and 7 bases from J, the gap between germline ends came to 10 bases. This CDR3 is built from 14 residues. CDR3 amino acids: CASSFRSINSPLHF. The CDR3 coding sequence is TGTGCCAGCAGTTTCAGAAGTATCAATTCACCCCTCCACTTT.

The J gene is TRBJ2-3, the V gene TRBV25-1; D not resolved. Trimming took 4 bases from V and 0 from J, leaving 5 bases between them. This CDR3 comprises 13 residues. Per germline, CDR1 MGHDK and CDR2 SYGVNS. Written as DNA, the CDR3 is TGTGCCAGCAGTGTTCCTAGCACAGATACGCAGTATTTT. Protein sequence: CASSVPSTDTQYF.

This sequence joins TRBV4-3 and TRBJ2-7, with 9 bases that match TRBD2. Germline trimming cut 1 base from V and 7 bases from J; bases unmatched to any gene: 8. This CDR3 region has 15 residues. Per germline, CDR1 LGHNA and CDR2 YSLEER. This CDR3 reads CASSQGAGGPGEQYF. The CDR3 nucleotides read TGCGCCAGCAGCCAAGGGGCGGGGGGGCCTGGGGAGCAGTACTTC.

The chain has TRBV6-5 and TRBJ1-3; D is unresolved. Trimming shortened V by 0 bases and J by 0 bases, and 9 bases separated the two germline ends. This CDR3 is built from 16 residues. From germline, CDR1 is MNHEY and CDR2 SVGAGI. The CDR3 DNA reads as TGTGCCAGCAGTTACTCGAGGAGTCTCTCTGGAAACACCATATATTTT. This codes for CASSYSRSLSGNTIYF.

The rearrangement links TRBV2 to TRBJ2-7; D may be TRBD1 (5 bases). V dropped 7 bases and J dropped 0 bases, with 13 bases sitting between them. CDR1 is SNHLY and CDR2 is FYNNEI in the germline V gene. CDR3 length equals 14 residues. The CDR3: CASTAPDNSYEQYF. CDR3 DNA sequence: TGTGCCAGCACCGCCCCGGACAACTCCTACGAGCAGTACTTC.

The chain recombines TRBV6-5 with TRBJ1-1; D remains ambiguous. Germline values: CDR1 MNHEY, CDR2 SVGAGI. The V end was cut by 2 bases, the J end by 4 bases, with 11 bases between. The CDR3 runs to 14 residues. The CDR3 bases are TGTGCCAGCAGTTACCTCCCAGGAGGCACTGAAGCTTTCTTT. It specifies CASSYLPGGTEAFF.

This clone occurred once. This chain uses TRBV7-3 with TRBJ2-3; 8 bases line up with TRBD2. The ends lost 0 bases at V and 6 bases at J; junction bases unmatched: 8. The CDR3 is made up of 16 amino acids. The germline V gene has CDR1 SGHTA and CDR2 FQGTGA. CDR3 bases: TGTGCCAGCAGCTTAACCCCCGGGGGGGCCGGGGATACGCAGTATTTT. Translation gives CASSLTPGGAGDTQYF.

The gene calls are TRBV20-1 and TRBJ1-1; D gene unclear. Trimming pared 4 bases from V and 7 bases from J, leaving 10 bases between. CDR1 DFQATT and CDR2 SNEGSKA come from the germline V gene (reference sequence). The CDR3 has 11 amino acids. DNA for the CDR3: TGCAGTGCTATACACGGACTTGAAGCTTTCTTT. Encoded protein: CSAIHGLEAFF.

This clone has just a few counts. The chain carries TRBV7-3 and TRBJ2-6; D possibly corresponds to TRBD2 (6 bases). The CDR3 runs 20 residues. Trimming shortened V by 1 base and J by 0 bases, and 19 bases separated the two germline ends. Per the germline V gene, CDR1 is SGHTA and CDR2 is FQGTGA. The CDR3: CASSLKGLPPPGSGANVLTF. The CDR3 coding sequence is TGTGCCAGCAGCTTAAAGGGACTTCCACCTCCCGGCTCTGGGGCCAACGTCCTGACTTTC.

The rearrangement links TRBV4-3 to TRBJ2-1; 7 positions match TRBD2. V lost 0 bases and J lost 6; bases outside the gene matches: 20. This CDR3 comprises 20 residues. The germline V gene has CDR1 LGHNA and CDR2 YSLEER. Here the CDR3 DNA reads TGCGCCAGCAGCCAAGAGATGTATTTCCCCGGGAGGCAGCGTAGCAATGAGCAGTTCTTC. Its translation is CASSQEMYFPGRQRSNEQFF.

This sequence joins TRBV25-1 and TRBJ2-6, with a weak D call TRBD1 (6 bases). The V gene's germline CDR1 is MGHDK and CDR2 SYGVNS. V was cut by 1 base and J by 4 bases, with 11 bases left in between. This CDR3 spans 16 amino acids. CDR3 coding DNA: TGTGCCAGCAGTGAATGGAAGGGGACAGGGGCCAACGTCCTGACTTTC. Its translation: CASSEWKGTGANVLTF.

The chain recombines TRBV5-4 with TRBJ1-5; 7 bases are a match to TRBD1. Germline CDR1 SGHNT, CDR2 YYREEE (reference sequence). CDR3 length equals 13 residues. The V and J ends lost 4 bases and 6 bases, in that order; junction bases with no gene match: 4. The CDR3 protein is CASSRQGSQPQHF. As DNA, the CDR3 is TGTGCCAGCAGCAGACAGGGCAGTCAGCCCCAGCATTTT.